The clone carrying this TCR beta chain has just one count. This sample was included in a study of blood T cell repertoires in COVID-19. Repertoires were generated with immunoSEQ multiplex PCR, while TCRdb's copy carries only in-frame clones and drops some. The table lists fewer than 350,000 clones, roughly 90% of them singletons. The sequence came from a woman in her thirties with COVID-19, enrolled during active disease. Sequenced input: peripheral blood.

The CDR3 coding sequence is TGCGCCAGCAGCTTTAGCGGGGGGACCTACGAGCAGTACTTC. Its protein product is CASSFSGGTYEQYF. The J gene is TRBJ2-7, the V gene TRBV5-1; 10 bases agree with TRBD2. CDR3 size: 14 residues. Germline V lookup: CDR1 SGHRS, CDR2 YFSETQ. V dropped 2 bases and J dropped 2; count of bases not matched to a gene: 1.